This T cell receptor beta chain stems from a study of cytomegalovirus exposure and HLA in healthy donors. Study-wide context: Earlier sequencing of 200 million or so T cells yielded approximately 120 million unique TCR beta sequences.

Trimming at V came to 3 bases and at J to 9 bases, leaving 6 bases not matched to a gene. This CDR3 is built from 12 residues. CDR1 and CDR2 (germline): SGDLS, YYNGEE. Whole-study findings and limits: V- and J-gene trimming in TCR beta was tied to a missense DCLRE1C variant by an analysis performed later. A prior analysis recorded that most TCR beta V segments were productive about 87% or about 30% of the time.

Primers for the PCR totalled 60 Vbeta and 13 Jbeta. Generated by immunoSEQ multiplex PCR, the TCRdb table keeps only in-frame clones and is missing some. The sample yields some 160,000 clones, over 8% seen once. With respect to this clone: The antigen is undetermined.

The sequenced sample consisted of PBMCs. The V and J genes are TRBV9 and TRBJ2-7; TRBD1 aligns across 7 bases. This TCR came from a male donor in good health and CMV-seronegative. The CDR3, as DNA: TGTGCCAGCAGCGCCAGACAGGGACGGCAGTACTTC. This codes for CASSARQGRQYF.